One sample yielded the 18 T cell receptor beta chains listed below, sequenced in a study of graft-versus-host responses after intestinal transplantation. The table came from immunoSEQ multiplex PCR; TCRdb's copy has only in-frame clones and leaves some out. The top ten clones hold 3.6% of a sample with under 45,000 clones, over 85% of them seen once. The sequencing used PBMCs, collected 700 to 750 days after intestinal transplantation. Every receptor here comes from a human patient who received an intestinal transplant, so some T cells may come from the graft donor.

The V call is TRBV5-1, the J call TRBJ2-1; TRBD2 matches 13 bases. This CDR3 has 16 residues. Looked up from germline, CDR1 is SGHRS and CDR2 is YFSETQ. Trimming took 4 bases from V and 5 from J; bases not matched to a gene: 6. CDR3 sequence: CASSPLGLAGNNEQFF. The CDR3 DNA reads TGCGCCAGCAGCCCCCTGGGACTAGCGGGGAACAATGAGCAGTTCTTC.

This clone was seen a single time. The V and J genes are TRBV5-6 and TRBJ1-1, with D perhaps TRBD1 (5 bases). Germline V lookup: CDR1 SGHDT, CDR2 YYEEEE. V shed 4 bases and J shed 5 bases, with 18 bases lying between them. The CDR3 is 15 amino acids. In nucleotides, the CDR3 is TGTGCCAGCAGCATCGACGGGGGTACAGGTACTGAAGCTTTCTTT. Amino acid sequence: CASSIDGGTGTEAFF.

This clone was counted between two and nine times. V and J are TRBV13 and TRBJ2-7; TRBD2 matches 9 bases. V trimming: 5 bases; J trimming: 3 bases; junction bases outside the gene matches: 8. This CDR3 region has 15 residues. CDR1 and CDR2 (germline): PRHDT, FYEKMQ (reference sequence). CDR3 bases: TGTGCCAGCAGCCCGAGGGAGCGGGGGGACTACGAGCAGTACTTC. It is translated as CASSPRERGDYEQYF.

This chain links TRBV25-1 with TRBJ2-2; 10 nucleotides agree with TRBD1. J was trimmed by 6 bases and V by 0 bases; bases with no gene match: 7. Germline-derived CDR1 and CDR2 are MGHDK and SYGVNS. The CDR3 is made up of 17 amino acids. The CDR3 bases are TGTGCCAGCAGTGAATACGGGGAGGGACAGGGGCCCGGGGAGCTGTTTTTT. Its translation is CASSEYGEGQGPGELFF.

The rearrangement uses TRBV6-1 and TRBJ1-3; 10 bases are a match to TRBD1. CDR3 length equals 16 residues. From germline, CDR1 is MNHNS and CDR2 SASEGT. Trimming cost V 3 bases and J 7 bases; bases outside gene matches: 9. CDR3 DNA sequence: TGTGCCAGCAGTGAGTTCCTGGGACAGGGGAAGAACACCATATATTTT. Its translation is CASSEFLGQGKNTIYF.

This rearrangement joins TRBV11-2 to TRBJ2-7, with TRBD2 matching 9 bases. The CDR3 runs 15 residues. V dropped 2 bases and J dropped 3; count of bases not matched to a gene: 5. In germline, CDR1 is SGHAT, CDR2 FQNNGV. CDR3 coding DNA: TGTGCCAGCAGCTTATTCTTAGCGGGAGACTACGAGCAGTACTTC. Protein: CASSLFLAGDYEQYF.

The rearrangement joins TRBV23-1 to TRBJ1-2; 8 bases match TRBD1. TRBV23-1 is designated an ORF whose function remains uncertain. This CDR3 contains 12 residues. Germline trimming cut 8 bases from V and 6 bases from J; bases unmatched to any gene: 5. The CDR3 DNA reads TGCGCCAGCCGTTCACAGGGGGATGGCTACACCTTC. Residues: CASRSQGDGYTF.

This clone was seen a few times. The rearrangement links TRBV2 to TRBJ1-2, with unresolved D. This CDR3 spans 12 amino acids. Germline V gene lookup returns CDR1 SNHLY and CDR2 FYNNEI. Trimming pared 8 bases from V and 8 bases from J, leaving 15 bases between. The CDR3 loop reads CASGYLPRGYTF. The CDR3 DNA reads as TGTGCCAGCGGATATCTTCCGCGCGGCTACACCTTC.

The DNA for the CDR3 is TGCGCCAGCAATCGGGTTGGCACCGGGGAGCTGTTTTTT. Translating gives CASNRVGTGELFF. The chain employs TRBV5-1 and TRBJ2-2; D is undetermined. Germline CDR1 SGHRS, CDR2 YFSETQ. The CDR3 totals 13 residues. Deletions cut 6 bases from V and 4 bases from J, with 10 bases between.

The V call is TRBV7-2, the J call TRBJ2-5; D might be TRBD1 (5 bases). The CDR3 is made up of 14 amino acids. Germline V gene sequence: CDR1 SGHTA, CDR2 FQGNSA. Between the trimmed V and J ends, which lost 3 bases and 4 bases, there was a span of 12 bases. This CDR3 reads CASSFPFRGETQYF. CDR3 DNA: TGTGCCAGCAGCTTTCCATTTAGGGGAGAGACCCAGTACTTC.

The J gene is TRBJ2-3, the V gene TRBV10-3; D possibly corresponds to TRBD2 (5 bases). This CDR3 contains 16 residues. V shed 0 bases and J shed 2 bases, with 12 bases lying between them. Germline-derived CDR1 and CDR2 are ENHRY and SYGVKD. The CDR3, as DNA: TGTGCCATCAGTGAGTCCTTTAGCGAGCCCACAGATACGCAGTATTTT. Its protein is CAISESFSEPTDTQYF.

A single count supports this clone. The rearrangement uses TRBV29-1 and TRBJ1-4; 8 bases line up with TRBD1. This CDR3 contains 13 residues. V was pared by 6 bases and J by 6 bases, with 6 bases of the junction left unmatched. Germline loops: CDR1 SQVTM, CDR2 ANQGSEA. CDR3 in amino acids: CSVTGGHDEKLFF. The DNA of the CDR3 is TGCAGCGTCACAGGGGGGCACGATGAAAAACTGTTTTTT.

J is TRBJ2-2 and V is TRBV7-3; D is unresolved. Germline loops: CDR1 SGHTA, CDR2 FQGTGA. Trimming cost V 5 bases and J 1 base, with 11 bases left between them. This CDR3 has 15 amino acids. In DNA, the CDR3 is TGTGCCAGCAGCAAGAAAGCAATGAACACCGGGGAGCTGTTTTTT. Translated: CASSKKAMNTGELFF.

The CDR3 reads CASSYRTNTEAFF. DNA of the CDR3: TGTGCCAGCAGCTACAGGACGAACACTGAAGCTTTCTTT. The chain is built from TRBV27 and TRBJ1-1; perhaps TRBD1 as D (5 bases). CDR3 length: 13 residues. The germline V gene encodes CDR1 MNHEY and CDR2 SMNVEV (reference sequence). Trimming removed 6 bases at V and 1 base at J, with 9 bases between.

CDR3 DNA sequence: TGTGCCAGCAGTTTAGGGGGCGCGGTCTCCTACGAGCAGTACTTC. It is translated as CASSLGGAVSYEQYF. The chain uses TRBV27 and TRBJ2-7; tentative D call: TRBD1 (6 bases). This CDR3 is 15 amino acids long. Trimming stripped 2 bases from V and 0 bases from J, with 11 bases between. The germline gives CDR1 MNHEY, CDR2 SMNVEV (reference sequence).

In nucleotides, the CDR3 is TGTGCCAGCACTAGCGGACAGTTTGGGGAGCTGTTTTTT. It specifies CASTSGQFGELFF. The chain uses TRBV28 and TRBJ2-2; perhaps TRBD2 as D (7 bases). V was shortened by 7 bases and J by 8 bases, with 14 bases between the two germline ends. CDR1 MDHEN and CDR2 SYDVKM come from the germline V gene. The CDR3 sequence is 13 residues long.

This chain uses TRBV7-5 with TRBJ2-1; the table's TRBD2 call for D was not verified on the DNA. TRBV7-5 is tagged as a pseudogene. This CDR3 contains 17 residues. DNA of the CDR3: TGTGTCAGAAGTCCTCCCCCACTGGGCGGGAGGGCCGATGAGCAGTTCTTC. Its protein product is CVRSPPPLGGRADEQFF.

This chain joins TRBV9 and TRBJ2-7; TRBD2 matches 7 bases. This CDR3 contains 17 residues. Germline loops: CDR1 SGDLS, CDR2 YYNGEE. V trimming: 3 bases; J trimming: 0 bases; junction bases outside the gene matches: 12. The CDR3 nucleotides are TGTGCCAGCAGCGCTCCGAGAAGCGGGGAGAACTCCTACGAGCAGTACTTC. This encodes CASSAPRSGENSYEQYF.